This T cell receptor beta chain was recovered during a study of Graves' ophthalmopathy and Graves' hyperthyroidism. The study's findings and limits: Detection in blood was also observed for most expanded thyroid clonotypes above 0.001 frequency. Using a 13-signature model, the authors split ophthalmopathy from stable hyperthyroidism, with roughly 90% sensitivity and approximately 80% specificity.

Investigators amplified TCR beta CDR3 regions from RNA transcripts. An initial RT-PCR round employing HTBI primers preceded a second-round multiplex PCR. A single record per CDR3 protein comes from TCRdb applying MiXCR to the multiplex PCR reads. The table has about 400,000 distinct CDR3 sequences, around 20% seen once. This clonotype was seen many times. Its antigen is currently unknown. This CDR3 is 14 amino acids long. Trimming cost V 7 bases and J 1 base, with 16 bases left between them. CDR1 and CDR2 from the germline V gene are SQVTM and ANQGSEA. The sample comprised peripheral blood. This receptor was identified in a woman between 18 and 29 years old with Graves' ophthalmopathy. This rearrangement joins TRBV29-1 to TRBJ1-1; TRBD1 is a possible D gene (6 bases). The CDR3 spells CSAKTGHSNTEAFF. The CDR3 nucleotides read TGCAGCGCAAAGACAGGACATTCGAACACTGAAGCTTTCTTT. Supplemented by reference TRBV29-1 and TRBJ1-1, the full variable domain reads SAVISQKPSRDICQRGTSLTIQCQVDSQVTMMFWYRQQPGQSLTLIATANQGSEATYESGFVIDKFPISRPNLTFSTLTVSNMSPEDSSIYLCSAKTGHSNTEAFFGQGTRLTVV.